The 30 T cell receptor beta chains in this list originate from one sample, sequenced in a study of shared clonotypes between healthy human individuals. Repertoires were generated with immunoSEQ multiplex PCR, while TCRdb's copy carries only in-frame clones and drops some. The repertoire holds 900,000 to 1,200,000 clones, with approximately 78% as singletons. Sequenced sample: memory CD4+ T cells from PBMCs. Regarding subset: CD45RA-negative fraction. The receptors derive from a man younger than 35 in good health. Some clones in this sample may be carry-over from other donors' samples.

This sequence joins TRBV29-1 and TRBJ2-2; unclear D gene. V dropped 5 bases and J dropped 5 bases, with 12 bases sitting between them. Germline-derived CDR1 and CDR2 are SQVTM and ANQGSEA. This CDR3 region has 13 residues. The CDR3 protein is CSVFRRQTGELFF. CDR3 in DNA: TGCAGCGTTTTTCGTCGGCAGACCGGGGAGCTGTTTTTT.

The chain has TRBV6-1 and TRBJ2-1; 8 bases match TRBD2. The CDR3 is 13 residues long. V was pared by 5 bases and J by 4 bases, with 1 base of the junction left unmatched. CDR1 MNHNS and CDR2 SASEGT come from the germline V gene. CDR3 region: CASSLAGYNEQFF. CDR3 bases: TGTGCCAGCAGTTTAGCGGGATACAATGAGCAGTTCTTC.

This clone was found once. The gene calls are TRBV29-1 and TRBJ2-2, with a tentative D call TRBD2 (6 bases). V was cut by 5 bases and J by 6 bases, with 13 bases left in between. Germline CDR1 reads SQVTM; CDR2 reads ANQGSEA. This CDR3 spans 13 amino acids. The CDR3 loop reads CSVRRRGPGELFF. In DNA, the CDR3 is TGCAGCGTTCGCCGGAGGGGCCCCGGGGAGCTGTTTTTT.

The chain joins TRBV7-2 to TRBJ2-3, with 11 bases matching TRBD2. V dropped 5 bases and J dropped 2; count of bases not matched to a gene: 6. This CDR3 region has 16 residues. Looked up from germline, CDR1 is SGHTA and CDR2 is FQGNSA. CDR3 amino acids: CASSTRLAGSTDTQYF. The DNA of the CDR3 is TGTGCCAGCAGCACCAGACTAGCGGGATCCACAGATACGCAGTATTTT.

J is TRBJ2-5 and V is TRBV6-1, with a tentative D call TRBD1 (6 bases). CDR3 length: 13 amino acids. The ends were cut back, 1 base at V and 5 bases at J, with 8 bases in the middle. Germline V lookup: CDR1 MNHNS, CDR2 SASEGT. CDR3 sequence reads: CASSEGGPETQYF. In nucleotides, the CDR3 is TGTGCCAGCAGTGAAGGGGGGCCGGAGACCCAGTACTTC.

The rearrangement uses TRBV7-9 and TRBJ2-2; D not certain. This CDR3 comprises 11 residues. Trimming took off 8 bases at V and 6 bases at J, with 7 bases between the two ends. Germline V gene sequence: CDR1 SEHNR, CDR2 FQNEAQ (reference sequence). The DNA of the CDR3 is TGTGCCAGCGCCCCCCCCGGGGAGCTGTTTTTT. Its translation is CASAPPGELFF.

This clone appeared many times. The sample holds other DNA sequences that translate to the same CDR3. CDR3 nucleotide sequence: TGTGCCAGCAGCTTAGGATCCTACAATGAGCAGTTCTTC. It translates to CASSLGSYNEQFF. V gene TRBV7-9 combines with J gene TRBJ2-1; no reliable D call. Per germline, CDR1 SEHNR and CDR2 FQNEAQ (reference sequence). The CDR3 runs 13 residues. Trimming took 1 base from V and 1 from J, leaving 2 bases between them.

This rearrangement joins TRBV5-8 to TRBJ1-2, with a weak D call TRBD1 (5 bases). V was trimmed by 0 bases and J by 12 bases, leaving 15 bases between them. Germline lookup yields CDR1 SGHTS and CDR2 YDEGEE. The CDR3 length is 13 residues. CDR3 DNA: TGTGCCAGCAGCTTGGCCGTCGGGCAGGGTGACACCTTC. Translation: CASSLAVGQGDTF. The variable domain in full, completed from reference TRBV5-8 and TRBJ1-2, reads EAGVTQSPTHLIKTRGQQATLRCSPISGHTSVYWYQQALGLGLQFLLWYDEGEERNRGNFPPRFSGRQFPNYSSELNVNALELEDSALYLCASSLAVGQGDTFGSGTRLTVV.

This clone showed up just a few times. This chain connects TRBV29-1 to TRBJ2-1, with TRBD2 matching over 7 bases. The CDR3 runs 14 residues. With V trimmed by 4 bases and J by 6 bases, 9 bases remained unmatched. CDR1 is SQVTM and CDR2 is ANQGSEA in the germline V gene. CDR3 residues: CSVVLARQANEQFF. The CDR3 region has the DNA TGCAGCGTTGTACTAGCGCGTCAAGCCAATGAGCAGTTCTTC.

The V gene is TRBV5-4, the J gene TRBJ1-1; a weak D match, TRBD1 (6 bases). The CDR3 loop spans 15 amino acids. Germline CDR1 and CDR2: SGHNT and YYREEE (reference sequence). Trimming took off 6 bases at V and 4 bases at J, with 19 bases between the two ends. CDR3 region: CASTPKVGAGTEAFF. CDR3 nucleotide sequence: TGTGCCAGCACCCCCAAAGTGGGGGCGGGCACTGAAGCTTTCTTT.

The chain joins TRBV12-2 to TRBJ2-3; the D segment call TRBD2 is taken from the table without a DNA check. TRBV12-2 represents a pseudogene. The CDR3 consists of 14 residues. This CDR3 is CASSWTGGTDTQYF. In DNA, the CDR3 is TGTGCCAGCAGCTGGACCGGAGGGACAGATACGCAGTATTTT.

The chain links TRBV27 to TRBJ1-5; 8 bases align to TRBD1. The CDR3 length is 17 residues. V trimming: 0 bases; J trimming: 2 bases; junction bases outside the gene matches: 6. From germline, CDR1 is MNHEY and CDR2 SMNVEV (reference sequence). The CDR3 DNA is TGTGCCAGCAGTTTATCTCAGGGGGCATCGGGCAATCAGCCCCAGCATTTT. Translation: CASSLSQGASGNQPQHF.

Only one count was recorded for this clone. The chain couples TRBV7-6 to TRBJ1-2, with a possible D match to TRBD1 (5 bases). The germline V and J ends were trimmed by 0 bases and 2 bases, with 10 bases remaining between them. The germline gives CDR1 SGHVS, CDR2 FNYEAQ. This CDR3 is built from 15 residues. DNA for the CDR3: TGTGCCAGCAGCTTAGCACCCGGGGCGAACTATGGCTACACCTTC. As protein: CASSLAPGANYGYTF.

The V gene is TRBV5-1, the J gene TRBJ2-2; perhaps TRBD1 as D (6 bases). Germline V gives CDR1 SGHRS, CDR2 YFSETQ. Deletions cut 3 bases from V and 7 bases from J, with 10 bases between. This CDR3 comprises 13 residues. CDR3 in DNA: TGCGCCAGCAGCTCTACAGGGAACGGGGAGCTGTTTTTT. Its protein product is CASSSTGNGELFF.

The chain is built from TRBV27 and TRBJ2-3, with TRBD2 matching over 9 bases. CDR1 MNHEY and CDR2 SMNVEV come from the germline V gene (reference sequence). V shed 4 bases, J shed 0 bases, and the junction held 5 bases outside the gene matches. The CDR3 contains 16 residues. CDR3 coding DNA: TGTGCCAGCAGTTGGACTAGCGCTTCTAGCACAGATACGCAGTATTTT. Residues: CASSWTSASSTDTQYF.

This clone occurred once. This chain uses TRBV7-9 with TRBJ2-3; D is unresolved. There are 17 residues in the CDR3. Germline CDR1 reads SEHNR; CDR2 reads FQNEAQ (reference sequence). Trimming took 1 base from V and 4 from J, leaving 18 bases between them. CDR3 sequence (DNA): TGTGCCAGCAGCTTAGGTTACAGCCTCGATGAATCAGATACGCAGTATTTT. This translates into CASSLGYSLDESDTQYF.

In DNA, the CDR3 is TGTGCCAGCAGTTACAGCGGGAGAGAAGAGACCCAGTACTTC. It is translated as CASSYSGREETQYF. V and J are TRBV2 and TRBJ2-5, with TRBD2 identical over 8 bases. This CDR3 is 14 amino acids long. The V and J ends lost 5 bases and 3 bases, in that order; junction bases with no gene match: 5. Germline CDR1 is SNHLY and CDR2 is FYNNEI.

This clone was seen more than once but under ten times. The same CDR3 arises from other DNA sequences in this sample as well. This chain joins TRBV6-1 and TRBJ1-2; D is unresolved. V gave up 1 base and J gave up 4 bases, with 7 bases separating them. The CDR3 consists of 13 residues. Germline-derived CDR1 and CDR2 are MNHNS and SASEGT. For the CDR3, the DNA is TGTGCCAGCAGTGAAGGGGAGGGCTATGGCTACACCTTC. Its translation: CASSEGEGYGYTF.

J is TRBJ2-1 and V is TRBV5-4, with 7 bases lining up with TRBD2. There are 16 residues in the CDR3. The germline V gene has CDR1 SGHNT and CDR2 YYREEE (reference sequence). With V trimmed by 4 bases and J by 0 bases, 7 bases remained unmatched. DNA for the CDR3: TGTGCCAGCAGCCGAGAAGCGGGGCGCTCCTACAATGAGCAGTTCTTC. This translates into CASSREAGRSYNEQFF.

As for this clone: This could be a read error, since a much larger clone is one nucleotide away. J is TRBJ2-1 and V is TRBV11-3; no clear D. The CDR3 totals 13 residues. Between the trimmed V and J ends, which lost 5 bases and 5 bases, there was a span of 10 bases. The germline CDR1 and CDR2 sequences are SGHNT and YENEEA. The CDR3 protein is CASSPPWDNEQFF. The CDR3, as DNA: TGTGCCAGCAGCCCACCTTGGGACAATGAGCAGTTCTTC.

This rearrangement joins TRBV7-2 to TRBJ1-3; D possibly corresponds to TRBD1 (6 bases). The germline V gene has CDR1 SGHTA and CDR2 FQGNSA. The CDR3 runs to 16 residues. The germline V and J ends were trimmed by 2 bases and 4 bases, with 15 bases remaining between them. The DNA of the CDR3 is TGTGCCAGCAGCTTACACCCCTCGGGACAAGGAAACACCATATATTTT. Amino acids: CASSLHPSGQGNTIYF.

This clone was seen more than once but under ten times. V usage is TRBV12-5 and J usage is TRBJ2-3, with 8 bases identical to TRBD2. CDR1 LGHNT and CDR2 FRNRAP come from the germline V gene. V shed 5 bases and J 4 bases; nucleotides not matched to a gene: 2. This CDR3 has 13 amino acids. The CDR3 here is CASGTGLADTQYF. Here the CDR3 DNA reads TGTGCTAGTGGTACGGGACTAGCAGATACGCAGTATTTT.

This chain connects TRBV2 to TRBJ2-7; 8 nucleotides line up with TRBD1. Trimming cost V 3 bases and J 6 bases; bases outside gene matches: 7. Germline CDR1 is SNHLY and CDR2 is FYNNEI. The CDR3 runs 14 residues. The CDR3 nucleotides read TGTGCCAGCAGTGAGAACAGGGGGGCCCTCGAGCAGTACTTC. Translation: CASSENRGALEQYF.

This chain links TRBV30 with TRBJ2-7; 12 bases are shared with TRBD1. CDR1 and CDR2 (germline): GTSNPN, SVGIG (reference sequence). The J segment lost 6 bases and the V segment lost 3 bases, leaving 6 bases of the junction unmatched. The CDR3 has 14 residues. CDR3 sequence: CAWRGQGARLEQYF. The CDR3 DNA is TGTGCCTGGAGGGGACAGGGGGCTCGTCTCGAGCAGTACTTC.

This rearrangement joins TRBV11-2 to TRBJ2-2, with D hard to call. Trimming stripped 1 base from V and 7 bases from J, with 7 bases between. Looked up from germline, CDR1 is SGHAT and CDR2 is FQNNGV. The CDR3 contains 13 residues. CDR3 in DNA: TGTGCCAGCAGCTTAGGGGGTAGCGGGGAGCTGTTTTTT. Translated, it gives CASSLGGSGELFF. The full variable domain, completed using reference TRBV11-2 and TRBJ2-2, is EAGVAQSPRYKIIEKRQSVAFWCNPISGHATLYWYQQILGQGPKLLIQFQNNGVVDDSQLPKDRFSAERLKGVDSTLKIQPAKLEDSAVYLCASSLGGSGELFFGEGSRLTVL.

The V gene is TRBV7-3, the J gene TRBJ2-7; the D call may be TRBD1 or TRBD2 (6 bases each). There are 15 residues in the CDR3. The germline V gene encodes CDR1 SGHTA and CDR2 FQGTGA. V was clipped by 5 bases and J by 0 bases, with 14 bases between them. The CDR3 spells CASSPGGGGSYEQYF. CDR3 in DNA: TGTGCCAGCAGCCCAGGAGGGGGAGGCTCCTACGAGCAGTACTTC.

Here the CDR3 DNA reads TGCGCCAGCAGCCACGACGGGACCTACGAGCAGTACTTC. It encodes CASSHDGTYEQYF. V usage is TRBV5-1 and J usage is TRBJ2-7, with D perhaps TRBD2 (5 bases). There are 13 residues in the CDR3. From germline, CDR1 is SGHRS and CDR2 YFSETQ. V lost 4 bases and J 2 bases, leaving 10 bases between the germline ends.

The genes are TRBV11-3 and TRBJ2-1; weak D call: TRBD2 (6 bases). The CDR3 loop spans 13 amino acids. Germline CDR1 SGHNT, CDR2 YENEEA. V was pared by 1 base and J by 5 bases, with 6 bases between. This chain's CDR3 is CASSLAGDNEQFF. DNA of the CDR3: TGTGCCAGCAGCTTAGCGGGAGACAATGAGCAGTTCTTC.

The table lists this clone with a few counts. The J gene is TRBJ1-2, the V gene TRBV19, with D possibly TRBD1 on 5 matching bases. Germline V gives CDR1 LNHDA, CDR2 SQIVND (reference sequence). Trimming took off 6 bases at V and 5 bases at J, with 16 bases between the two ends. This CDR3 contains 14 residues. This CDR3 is CASRPPSGWYGYTF. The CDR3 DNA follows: TGTGCCAGTAGACCTCCCTCAGGGTGGTATGGCTACACCTTC.

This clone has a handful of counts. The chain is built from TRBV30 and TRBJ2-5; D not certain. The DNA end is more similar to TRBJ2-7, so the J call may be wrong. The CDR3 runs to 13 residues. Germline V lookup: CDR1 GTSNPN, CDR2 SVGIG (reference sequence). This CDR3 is CAWSEIASGEQYF. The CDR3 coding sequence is TGTGCCTGGAGTGAAATAGCCTCCGGCGAGCAGTACTTC.